This paragraph reports one T cell receptor beta chain. What it recognizes is unknown. This record belongs to a study of early T cells in non-severe SARS-CoV-2 infection. Whole-study context: With bulk RNA from unsorted whole blood as input, sequencing yielded unpaired chains.

The CDR3 has 16 residues. The germline V gene has CDR1 LGHNA and CDR2 YNFKEQ. V dropped 0 bases and J dropped 2 bases, with 11 bases sitting between them. Attachment of unique molecular identifiers to individual cDNA molecules was performed. Via MiXCR, TCRdb re-called the 5' RACE reads, giving one row per CDR3 protein. This sample has tens of thousands of distinct CDR3 sequences; around 13% occur once, and the top ten carry 4.2%. Study-level findings and limits: Matches to VDJdb favored anti-spike CD8 responses and missed private and CD4 specificities.

The specimen sequenced was whole blood. This chain connects TRBV4-2 to TRBJ1-3; D is uncertain. The sequence was collected from an adult who was a healthcare worker with PCR-confirmed SARS-CoV-2 infection or an uninfected control (not recorded which). The CDR3 loop is CASSQDSAGTGNTIYF. CDR3 nucleotide sequence: TGTGCCAGCAGCCAAGATTCGGCGGGTACTGGAAACACCATATATTTT.